What follows are 10 T cell receptor beta chains derived from one specimen sequenced in a study of blood T cell repertoires in COVID-19. TCRdb's table, derived via immunoSEQ multiplex PCR, lists solely in-frame clones and lacks some. The profile shows fewer than 150,000 clones, about 80% of them singletons. Input material: peripheral blood. These TCRs come from a human donor in a cohort sampled during active COVID-19.

As DNA, the CDR3 is TGTGCCAGCAGTGACCCACGGCGGGGTCAGCCCCAGCATTTT. This gives the protein CASSDPRRGQPQHF. J is TRBJ1-5 and V is TRBV6-1; no reliable D call. Germline V CDR1 and CDR2: MNHNS, SASEGT. This CDR3 is 14 amino acids long. The V end was cut by 3 bases, the J end by 6 bases, with 12 bases between.

The V and J genes are TRBV11-3 and TRBJ2-1; 8 bases align to TRBD2. CDR1 is SGHNT and CDR2 is YENEEA in the germline V gene. There are 16 residues in the CDR3. Unmatched junction bases numbered 5, after V lost 0 bases and J lost 4 bases. Here the CDR3 DNA reads TGTGCCAGCAGCTTAGAGGGGTCTAGCGGGTACAATGAGCAGTTCTTC. Translation gives CASSLEGSSGYNEQFF.

This chain links TRBV5-4 with TRBJ2-1, with D perhaps TRBD2 (7 bases). This CDR3 is 14 amino acids long. Trimming took off 3 bases at V and 5 bases at J, with 12 bases between the two ends. CDR1 is SGHNT, CDR2 YYREEE, per germline (reference sequence). CDR3 in amino acids: CASSWGGGNNEQFF. For the CDR3, the DNA is TGTGCCAGCAGCTGGGGAGGGGGGAACAATGAGCAGTTCTTC.

This chain uses TRBV6-2 or TRBV6-3 with TRBJ1-5; a possible D gene is TRBD1 (5 bases). Germline lookup yields CDR1 MNHEY and CDR2 SVGEGT. Between the trimmed V and J ends, which lost 4 bases and 5 bases, there was a span of 12 bases. The CDR3 length is 14 residues. In DNA, the CDR3 is TGTGCCAGCAGTTCCCGACAGAGGTATCAGCCCCAGCATTTT. It codes for CASSSRQRYQPQHF.

The DNA of the CDR3 is TGTGCCAGCAGCCAAGCCCAGGGGGATTCACCCCTCCACTTT. Translation gives CASSQAQGDSPLHF. This rearrangement joins TRBV3-1 (or the pseudogene TRBV3-2) to TRBJ1-6; 7 bases are shared with TRBD1. Trimming cost V 1 base and J 8 bases; bases outside gene matches: 2. CDR3 size: 14 residues. CDR1 is LGHDT, CDR2 YNNKEL, per germline (reference sequence).

The chain combines TRBV5-4 with TRBJ1-3; the match to TRBD1 covers 8 bases. Unmatched junction bases numbered 12, after V lost 4 bases and J lost 0 bases. CDR1 and CDR2 (germline): SGHNT, YYREEE (reference sequence). The CDR3 consists of 18 residues. CDR3 sequence: CASSPRQGALSSGNTIYF. The CDR3 bases are TGTGCCAGCAGCCCTCGGCAGGGGGCCCTGAGCTCTGGAAACACCATATATTTT.

The chain links TRBV15 to TRBJ1-6; TRBD1 might be the D (5 bases). V gave up 6 bases and J gave up 7 bases, with 10 bases separating them. The CDR3 is 13 amino acids. CDR1 is LNHNV, CDR2 YYDKDF, per germline (reference sequence). This chain's CDR3 is CATRFGGNSPLHF. In nucleotides, the CDR3 is TGTGCCACCAGGTTTGGGGGGAATTCACCCCTCCACTTT.

The chain links TRBV5-1 to TRBJ2-2, with 7 bases matching TRBD2. This CDR3 has 16 amino acids. CDR1 is SGHRS, CDR2 YFSETQ, per germline. Unmatched junction bases numbered 6, after V lost 4 bases and J lost 0 bases. CDR3 protein: CASSLLAVTNTGELFF. The CDR3 DNA is TGCGCCAGCAGCCTTCTAGCGGTGACGAACACCGGGGAGCTGTTTTTT.

The genes are TRBV18 and TRBJ2-2; D is possibly TRBD2 (6 bases). Looked up from germline, CDR1 is KGHSH and CDR2 is LQKENI. This CDR3 spans 15 amino acids. Deletions cut 3 bases from V and 1 base from J, with 9 bases between. DNA of the CDR3: TGTGCCAGCTCACCGCAGGGAGGGAACACCGGGGAGCTGTTTTTT. As protein: CASSPQGGNTGELFF.

V usage is TRBV5-8 and J usage is TRBJ2-2; D possibly corresponds to TRBD2 (7 bases). V was cut by 6 bases and J by 10 bases, with 22 bases left in between. Germline V gene sequence: CDR1 SGHTS, CDR2 YDEGEE. CDR3 size: 15 residues. The CDR3 is CASTPNREGPKELFF. CDR3 DNA sequence: TGTGCCAGCACCCCGAACAGGGAGGGCCCCAAGGAGCTGTTTTTT.